A selection of T cell receptor beta chains follows, all from one sample in a study of somatic mutations in cytotoxic T cells in rheumatoid arthritis. Profiled with immunoSEQ multiplex PCR; TCRdb holds only in-frame clones, not every one. The data show about 30,000 clones, around four fifths seen once. The sample comprised CD8+ T cells sorted from blood. These receptors were collected from an adult with rheumatoid arthritis. The CDR3 runs from the conserved cysteine through the conserved F or W. Each record gives: J gene, V gene, clone size, D gene, CDR3 protein, CDR3 DNA. D genes are given only for firm matches. Expanded clones are given a class, and other clones once, few, many or no size at all.

j_call: TRBJ1-2
v_call: TRBV25-1
clone_size: NA
d_call: NA
cdr3_aa: CASSEIRMSFYGYTF
cdr3_nt: TGTGCCAGCAGTGAGATACGAATGTCGTTTTATGGCTACACCTTC

j_call: TRBJ2-1
v_call: TRBV9
clone_size: NA
d_call: NA
cdr3_aa: CASSAPGGGSYNEQFF
cdr3_nt: TGTGCCAGCAGCGCCCCCGGTGGGGGCTCCTACAATGAGCAGTTCTTC

j_call: TRBJ2-5
v_call: TRBV6-1
clone_size: NA
d_call: NA
cdr3_aa: CASTANQETQYF
cdr3_nt: TGTGCCAGCACTGCGAACCAAGAGACCCAGTACTTC

j_call: TRBJ2-7
v_call: TRBV6-1
clone_size: NA
d_call: NA
cdr3_aa: CASSALQTYEQYF
cdr3_nt: TGTGCCAGCAGTGCACTACAAACATACGAGCAGTACTTC

j_call: TRBJ2-3
v_call: TRBV6-5
clone_size: NA
d_call: TRBD2
cdr3_aa: CASGSGGSADTQYF
cdr3_nt: TGTGCCAGCGGGAGCGGGGGGAGTGCAGATACGCAGTATTTT

j_call: TRBJ1-1
v_call: TRBV6-5
clone_size: NA
d_call: NA
cdr3_aa: CASSYSRVAGGTEAFF
cdr3_nt: TGTGCCAGCAGTTACTCGAGAGTAGCGGGTGGCACTGAAGCTTTCTTT

j_call: TRBJ1-2
v_call: TRBV6-5
clone_size: once
d_call: NA
cdr3_aa: CASSLGINYGYTF
cdr3_nt: TGTGCCAGCAGTCTAGGGATCAACTATGGCTACACCTTC

j_call: TRBJ1-2
v_call: TRBV4-1
clone_size: NA
d_call: NA
cdr3_aa: CASSQAGEGSYGYTF
cdr3_nt: TGCGCCAGCAGCCAAGCCGGAGAGGGCAGCTATGGCTACACCTTC

j_call: TRBJ2-3
v_call: TRBV5-5
clone_size: NA
d_call: TRBD2
cdr3_aa: CASSLAGELVDTQYF
cdr3_nt: TGTGCCAGCAGCTTAGCGGGGGAGTTAGTAGATACGCAGTATTTT

j_call: TRBJ2-1
v_call: TRBV27
clone_size: NA
d_call: TRBD2
cdr3_aa: CASLPSGGYNEQFF
cdr3_nt: TGTGCCAGCCTACCTAGCGGAGGGTACAATGAGCAGTTCTTC

j_call: TRBJ1-4
v_call: TRBV4-3
clone_size: NA
d_call: TRBD1
cdr3_aa: CASSQLQGAGEKLFF
cdr3_nt: TGCGCCAGCAGCCAACTCCAGGGGGCAGGTGAAAAACTGTTTTTT

j_call: TRBJ2-2
v_call: TRBV7-9
clone_size: NA
d_call: TRBD2
cdr3_aa: CASPTGGTGELFF
cdr3_nt: TGTGCCAGCCCGACGGGGGGCACCGGGGAGCTGTTTTTT

j_call: TRBJ1-1
v_call: TRBV29-1
clone_size: few
d_call: NA
cdr3_aa: CSVDTGSSTEAFF
cdr3_nt: TGCAGCGTTGATACAGGGTCGAGCACTGAAGCTTTCTTT

j_call: TRBJ2-2
v_call: TRBV18
clone_size: NA
d_call: NA
cdr3_aa: CASSPGKVGELFF
cdr3_nt: TGTGCCAGCTCACCGGGGAAGGTCGGGGAGCTGTTTTTT

j_call: TRBJ1-2
v_call: TRBV29-1
clone_size: NA
d_call: NA
cdr3_aa: CSVPPDRERRSYGYTF
cdr3_nt: TGCAGCGTTCCGCCCGATCGGGAGCGACGGAGCTATGGCTACACCTTC

j_call: TRBJ1-2
v_call: TRBV29-1
clone_size: NA
d_call: NA
cdr3_aa: CSVVGQTTDYGYTF
cdr3_nt: TGCAGCGTCGTAGGACAGACGACAGACTATGGCTACACCTTC

j_call: TRBJ1-1
v_call: TRBV12-5
clone_size: NA
d_call: TRBD1
cdr3_aa: CASGKRQGKNTEAFF
cdr3_nt: TGTGCTAGTGGTAAACGACAGGGGAAGAACACTGAAGCTTTCTTT

j_call: TRBJ2-1
v_call: TRBV5-8
clone_size: NA
d_call: NA
cdr3_aa: CASSSWDLATSYNEQFF
cdr3_nt: TGTGCCAGCAGCTCTTGGGATCTAGCGACCTCCTACAATGAGCAGTTCTTC

j_call: TRBJ2-7
v_call: TRBV10-2
clone_size: NA
d_call: NA
cdr3_aa: CASTLGPTYEQYF
cdr3_nt: TGCGCCAGCACCTTAGGACCTACCTACGAGCAGTACTTC

j_call: TRBJ1-1
v_call: TRBV6-1
clone_size: NA
d_call: NA
cdr3_aa: CASSEARVRTEAFF
cdr3_nt: TGTGCCAGCAGTGAAGCGAGGGTTCGGACTGAAGCTTTCTTT

j_call: TRBJ2-7
v_call: TRBV28
clone_size: NA
d_call: TRBD1
cdr3_aa: CASRRGQRYEQYF
cdr3_nt: TGTGCCAGCAGAAGGGGACAGAGGTACGAGCAGTACTTC

j_call: TRBJ2-2
v_call: TRBV7-9
clone_size: NA
d_call: TRBD2
cdr3_aa: CASSLPQWVAGGNTGELFF
cdr3_nt: TGTGCCAGCAGCCTACCCCAATGGGTAGCGGGAGGAAACACCGGGGAGCTGTTTTTT

j_call: TRBJ2-1
v_call: TRBV29-1
clone_size: NA
d_call: TRBD2
cdr3_aa: CSVEALLGGRAYNEQFF
cdr3_nt: TGCAGCGTGGAAGCCCTTCTAGGCGGGAGGGCCTACAATGAGCAGTTCTTC

j_call: TRBJ1-1
v_call: TRBV30
clone_size: NA
d_call: NA
cdr3_aa: CAWGIRDTEAFF
cdr3_nt: TGTGCCTGGGGTATACGGGACACTGAAGCTTTCTTT

j_call: TRBJ2-4
v_call: TRBV4-3
clone_size: few
d_call: NA
cdr3_aa: CASSQSSSVAKNIQYF
cdr3_nt: TGCGCCAGCAGCCAATCATCGTCCGTGGCCAAAAACATTCAGTACTTC

j_call: TRBJ2-7
v_call: TRBV7-2
clone_size: NA
d_call: NA
cdr3_aa: CASSLLLLDEQYF
cdr3_nt: TGTGCCAGCAGCTTACTCCTCCTAGACGAGCAGTACTTC

j_call: TRBJ2-5
v_call: TRBV5-1
clone_size: NA
d_call: NA
cdr3_aa: CASSLDTQLETQYF
cdr3_nt: TGCGCCAGCAGCCTCGACACACAGCTCGAGACCCAGTACTTC

j_call: TRBJ2-5
v_call: TRBV7-3
clone_size: NA
d_call: TRBD1
cdr3_aa: CASSAGTGSTQYF
cdr3_nt: TGTGCCAGCAGCGCTGGGACAGGGTCGACCCAGTACTTC

j_call: TRBJ2-1
v_call: TRBV7-3
clone_size: NA
d_call: TRBD2
cdr3_aa: CASSAGLAVYNEQFF
cdr3_nt: TGTGCCAGCAGCGCCGGACTAGCGGTCTACAATGAGCAGTTCTTC

j_call: TRBJ1-6
v_call: TRBV7-8
clone_size: NA
d_call: TRBD1
cdr3_aa: CASSLPGYPGQKSSPLHF
cdr3_nt: TGTGCCAGCAGCCTCCCCGGCTATCCGGGACAGAAGTCCTCACCCCTCCACTTT

j_call: TRBJ2-5
v_call: TRBV25-1
clone_size: NA
d_call: NA
cdr3_aa: CASSEWGREETQYF
cdr3_nt: TGTGCCAGCAGTGAATGGGGCAGGGAAGAGACCCAGTACTTC

j_call: TRBJ2-1
v_call: TRBV4-1
clone_size: NA
d_call: NA
cdr3_aa: CASSHRGNEQFF
cdr3_nt: TGCGCCAGCAGCCACCGGGGAAATGAGCAGTTCTTC